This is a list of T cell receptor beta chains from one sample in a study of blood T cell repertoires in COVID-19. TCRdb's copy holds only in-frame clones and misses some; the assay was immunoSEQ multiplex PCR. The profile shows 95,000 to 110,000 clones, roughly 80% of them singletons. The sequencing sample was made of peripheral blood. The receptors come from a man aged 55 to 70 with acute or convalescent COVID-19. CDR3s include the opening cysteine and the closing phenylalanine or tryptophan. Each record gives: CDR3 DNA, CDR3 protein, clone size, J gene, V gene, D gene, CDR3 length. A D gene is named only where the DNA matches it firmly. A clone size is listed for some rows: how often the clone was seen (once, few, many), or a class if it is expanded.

CDR3 DNA: TGTGCCAGCAGCCTACCTCCGGGACTAGCGGGAGGGAGTACCGGGGAGCTGTTTTTT
CDR3 protein: CASSLPPGLAGGSTGELFF
clone size: .
J gene: TRBJ2-2
V gene: TRBV6-2/TRBV6-3
D gene: TRBD2
CDR3 length: 19

CDR3 DNA: TGTGCCAGCAGTTTTTCGGGGAATCAGCCCCAGCATTTT
CDR3 protein: CASSFSGNQPQHF
clone size: .
J gene: TRBJ1-5
V gene: TRBV28
D gene: .
CDR3 length: 13

CDR3 DNA: TGCGCCAGCAGCCCGCCCCCCGGGGGGACCACCGGGGAGCTGTTTTTT
CDR3 protein: CASSPPPGGTTGELFF
clone size: .
J gene: TRBJ2-2
V gene: TRBV4-1
D gene: TRBD2
CDR3 length: 16

CDR3 DNA: TGCGCCAGCAGCTTGGAGAGGGAAGAAATCTTTGGCTACACCTTC
CDR3 protein: CASSLEREEIFGYTF
clone size: .
J gene: TRBJ1-2
V gene: TRBV5-1
D gene: .
CDR3 length: 15

CDR3 DNA: TGTGCCAGCAGTTTAAGCCCCTCCGGGAGGGTGGAGACCCAGTACTTC
CDR3 protein: CASSLSPSGRVETQYF
clone size: .
J gene: TRBJ2-5
V gene: TRBV28
D gene: TRBD2
CDR3 length: 16

CDR3 DNA: TGCAGCGTTGAGCTAGGTGTATACAGGGCGAACACTGAAGCTTTCTTT
CDR3 protein: CSVELGVYRANTEAFF
clone size: .
J gene: TRBJ1-1
V gene: TRBV29-1
D gene: .
CDR3 length: 16

CDR3 DNA: TGTGCCAGCAGTTTGTACAGTAACAATGAGCAGTTCTTC
CDR3 protein: CASSLYSNNEQFF
clone size: few
J gene: TRBJ2-1
V gene: TRBV28
D gene: .
CDR3 length: 13

CDR3 DNA: TGTGCCAGCAGAGGGGCTAACTATGGCTACACCTTC
CDR3 protein: CASRGANYGYTF
clone size: .
J gene: TRBJ1-2
V gene: TRBV27
D gene: .
CDR3 length: 12

CDR3 DNA: TGTGCCACCAGTGAAGCAGGGTTGGGAAGGCAGTTCTTC
CDR3 protein: CATSEAGLGRQFF
clone size: .
J gene: TRBJ2-1
V gene: TRBV24-1
D gene: .
CDR3 length: 13

CDR3 DNA: TGTGCCAGCAGCTTCACAGGCACAGATACGCAGTATTTT
CDR3 protein: CASSFTGTDTQYF
clone size: .
J gene: TRBJ2-3
V gene: TRBV11-3
D gene: .
CDR3 length: 13

CDR3 DNA: TGTGCCAGCAGTCCTGGACTAGTCGGAGATACGCAGTATTTT
CDR3 protein: CASSPGLVGDTQYF
clone size: .
J gene: TRBJ2-3
V gene: TRBV5-5
D gene: TRBD2
CDR3 length: 14

CDR3 DNA: TGCGCCAGCAGCTTGGAGATAGCGAGGTACAATGAGCAGTTCTTC
CDR3 protein: CASSLEIARYNEQFF
clone size: few
J gene: TRBJ2-1
V gene: TRBV5-1
D gene: .
CDR3 length: 15

CDR3 DNA: TGTGCCAGCAGGGGCTGGACTCGGAGCACAGATACGCAGTATTTT
CDR3 protein: CASRGWTRSTDTQYF
clone size: .
J gene: TRBJ2-3
V gene: TRBV28
D gene: .
CDR3 length: 15

CDR3 DNA: TGCGCCAGCAGCTTGACCCCGGGGAGCGGGTCAACTGAAGCTTTCTTT
CDR3 protein: CASSLTPGSGSTEAFF
clone size: .
J gene: TRBJ1-1
V gene: TRBV5-1
D gene: .
CDR3 length: 16

CDR3 DNA: TGTGCCAGCTCACCGCCGACAGGGGAAGCTTTCTTT
CDR3 protein: CASSPPTGEAFF
clone size: .
J gene: TRBJ1-1
V gene: TRBV18
D gene: TRBD1
CDR3 length: 12

CDR3 DNA: TGTGCCAGCAGGGGACAGCCAACTGAAGCTTTCTTT
CDR3 protein: CASRGQPTEAFF
clone size: .
J gene: TRBJ1-1
V gene: TRBV28
D gene: TRBD1
CDR3 length: 12

CDR3 DNA: TGTGCCAGCGGAGGGTGGGGTAATGAAAAACTGTTTTTT
CDR3 protein: CASGGWGNEKLFF
clone size: .
J gene: TRBJ1-4
V gene: TRBV2
D gene: .
CDR3 length: 13

CDR3 DNA: TGCGCCAGCAGCTTGGTTCCGGGATTAACTGAAGCTTTCTTT
CDR3 protein: CASSLVPGLTEAFF
clone size: .
J gene: TRBJ1-1
V gene: TRBV5-1
D gene: .
CDR3 length: 14

CDR3 DNA: TGTGCCAGCAGCTTACGGACAGGGGGCGAGCAGTACTTC
CDR3 protein: CASSLRTGGEQYF
clone size: .
J gene: TRBJ2-7
V gene: TRBV7-9
D gene: TRBD1
CDR3 length: 13

CDR3 DNA: TGTGCCAGCAGCGTAGGAGGCGACACTGAAGCTTTCTTT
CDR3 protein: CASSVGGDTEAFF
clone size: .
J gene: TRBJ1-1
V gene: TRBV9
D gene: .
CDR3 length: 13

CDR3 DNA: TGTGCCAGCAGCTCACTAGCTAACACCGGGGAGCTGTTTTTT
CDR3 protein: CASSSLANTGELFF
clone size: .
J gene: TRBJ2-2
V gene: TRBV7-9
D gene: .
CDR3 length: 14

CDR3 DNA: TGTGCCAGCAGCTTAGTATCAGATACGCAGTATTTT
CDR3 protein: CASSLVSDTQYF
clone size: .
J gene: TRBJ2-3
V gene: TRBV7-9
D gene: .
CDR3 length: 12

CDR3 DNA: TGTGCCAGCAGCGTGGTCGGGGGTGGGGAGACCCAGTACTTC
CDR3 protein: CASSVVGGGETQYF
clone size: .
J gene: TRBJ2-5
V gene: TRBV7-2
D gene: .
CDR3 length: 14

CDR3 DNA: TGTGCCAGTAGTATACAGGGGGGTACGCAGTATTTT
CDR3 protein: CASSIQGGTQYF
clone size: .
J gene: TRBJ2-3
V gene: TRBV19
D gene: .
CDR3 length: 12

CDR3 DNA: TGTGCCAGCAGACCAAGGGGCGATCCCTACGAGCAGTACTTC
CDR3 protein: CASRPRGDPYEQYF
clone size: .
J gene: TRBJ2-7
V gene: TRBV5-4
D gene: .
CDR3 length: 14

CDR3 DNA: TGTGCCAGCAGTTTTACGCGGGGACAGGGTTTCTACGAGCAGTACTTC
CDR3 protein: CASSFTRGQGFYEQYF
clone size: once
J gene: TRBJ2-7
V gene: TRBV7-9
D gene: TRBD1
CDR3 length: 16

CDR3 DNA: TGTGCCAGCAGCTGGTCCGGGACAGGTGATTCCTACGAGCAGTACTTC
CDR3 protein: CASSWSGTGDSYEQYF
clone size: .
J gene: TRBJ2-7
V gene: TRBV7-9
D gene: TRBD1
CDR3 length: 16

CDR3 DNA: TGTGCCAGCAGCCTAAGATTCCTCGGGGAGCTGTTTTTT
CDR3 protein: CASSLRFLGELFF
clone size: .
J gene: TRBJ2-2
V gene: TRBV7-2
D gene: .
CDR3 length: 13

CDR3 DNA: TGTGCCAGCAGTGAATCGTCGGGGGGGGCGTACGAGCAGTACTTC
CDR3 protein: CASSESSGGAYEQYF
clone size: .
J gene: TRBJ2-7
V gene: TRBV6-1
D gene: TRBD2
CDR3 length: 15

CDR3 DNA: TGCGCCAGCAGCCGACAGGGTTTGTACAATCAGCCCCAGCATTTT
CDR3 protein: CASSRQGLYNQPQHF
clone size: .
J gene: TRBJ1-5
V gene: TRBV5-1
D gene: TRBD1
CDR3 length: 15

CDR3 DNA: TGTGCCAGCAGCCTTACAGGGTCAGGAAACACCATATATTTT
CDR3 protein: CASSLTGSGNTIYF
clone size: medium-sized
J gene: TRBJ1-3
V gene: TRBV7-2
D gene: .
CDR3 length: 14

CDR3 DNA: TGTGCCAGCAGCCGCGGGGGATCTGGGAACAATGAGCAGTTCTTC
CDR3 protein: CASSRGGSGNNEQFF
clone size: once
J gene: TRBJ2-1
V gene: TRBV7-2
D gene: TRBD2
CDR3 length: 15

CDR3 DNA: TGCGCCAGCAGCTTGGCCGGGACTAGCGGGAGGGCCCAAGAGACCCAGTACTTC
CDR3 protein: CASSLAGTSGRAQETQYF
clone size: .
J gene: TRBJ2-5
V gene: TRBV5-1
D gene: TRBD2
CDR3 length: 18

CDR3 DNA: TGTGCCAGCAGCTTGGACCGGACAGGGGATTACGAGCAGTACTTC
CDR3 protein: CASSLDRTGDYEQYF
clone size: .
J gene: TRBJ2-7
V gene: TRBV5-4
D gene: TRBD1
CDR3 length: 15

CDR3 DNA: TGCAGCGTTGAGGGTACAGGGCGAAACGAGCAGTACTTC
CDR3 protein: CSVEGTGRNEQYF
clone size: once
J gene: TRBJ2-7
V gene: TRBV29-1
D gene: .
CDR3 length: 13

CDR3 DNA: TGTGCCAGCGGGCGCGGGGATCTGGGGGAGACCCAGTACTTC
CDR3 protein: CASGRGDLGETQYF
clone size: .
J gene: TRBJ2-5
V gene: TRBV3-1/TRBV3-2
D gene: .
CDR3 length: 14

CDR3 DNA: TGTGCCAGCAGCTTGGGAGACACCATATATTTT
CDR3 protein: CASSLGDTIYF
clone size: .
J gene: TRBJ1-3
V gene: TRBV5-4
D gene: .
CDR3 length: 11

CDR3 DNA: TGCGCCAGCAGTCCAGCCCGTAGGGAGACTAGCACAGATACGCAGTATTTT
CDR3 protein: CASSPARRETSTDTQYF
clone size: .
J gene: TRBJ2-3
V gene: TRBV10-2
D gene: .
CDR3 length: 17

CDR3 DNA: TGTGCCAGCAGCCAAGACGGGGACAGGGAGAACTATGGCTACACCTTC
CDR3 protein: CASSQDGDRENYGYTF
clone size: .
J gene: TRBJ1-2
V gene: TRBV4-2
D gene: TRBD1
CDR3 length: 16

CDR3 DNA: TGCAGCGTTTTCAGAGCGGGAGGGTCAGATACGCAGTATTTT
CDR3 protein: CSVFRAGGSDTQYF
clone size: .
J gene: TRBJ2-3
V gene: TRBV29-1
D gene: TRBD2
CDR3 length: 14

CDR3 DNA: TGTGCCAGCAGCGGTGGCGGGATTAACACCGGGGAGCTGTTTTTT
CDR3 protein: CASSGGGINTGELFF
clone size: .
J gene: TRBJ2-2
V gene: TRBV9
D gene: .
CDR3 length: 15

CDR3 DNA: TGCAGTGCTAGTATCCAGCGGACCTACAATGAGCAGTTCTTC
CDR3 protein: CSASIQRTYNEQFF
clone size: .
J gene: TRBJ2-1
V gene: TRBV20-1
D gene: .
CDR3 length: 14

CDR3 DNA: TGCGCCAGCAGCCAAGACGGACTCTCTGACGAGCAGTACTTC
CDR3 protein: CASSQDGLSDEQYF
clone size: .
J gene: TRBJ2-7
V gene: TRBV4-1
D gene: .
CDR3 length: 14

CDR3 DNA: TGTGCCAGCAGCGCGGAACGCGAGCAGTACTTC
CDR3 protein: CASSAEREQYF
clone size: .
J gene: TRBJ2-7
V gene: TRBV11-3
D gene: .
CDR3 length: 11

CDR3 DNA: TGTGCCAGCAGCTTAGCGGGAGTGGAACAAGAGACCCAGTACTTC
CDR3 protein: CASSLAGVEQETQYF
clone size: .
J gene: TRBJ2-5
V gene: TRBV11-3
D gene: .
CDR3 length: 15

CDR3 DNA: TGTGCCAGCAGTGAATGGGGGGGCGTGGGCTATGGCTACACCTTC
CDR3 protein: CASSEWGGVGYGYTF
clone size: once
J gene: TRBJ1-2
V gene: TRBV2
D gene: .
CDR3 length: 15